Following are 28 T cell receptor beta chains from one sample sequenced in a study of blood T cell repertoires in COVID-19. Clones were sequenced by immunoSEQ multiplex PCR, and TCRdb holds only the in-frame ones, with some missing. The repertoire has about 42,000 clones, roughly four fifths of them found once; the top ten carry roughly 47%. The source material was peripheral blood. Every receptor here comes from a human donor in a cohort sampled during active COVID-19.

This chain uses TRBV20-1 with TRBJ2-5; D uncertain. The CDR3 is 11 residues long. Between the trimmed V and J ends, which lost 7 bases and 5 bases, there was a span of 11 bases. Germline assignment: CDR1 DFQATT and CDR2 SNEGSKA (reference sequence). The CDR3 DNA is TGCAGTGTGCACTCCAAGGAGACCCAGTACTTC. It translates to CSVHSKETQYF.

The rearrangement joins TRBV5-6 to TRBJ2-3; the match to TRBD2 covers 13 bases. The CDR3 has 16 residues. In germline, CDR1 is SGHDT, CDR2 YYEEEE. Losses at the gene ends were 4 bases for V and 3 bases for J; bases not matched to a gene: 5. The CDR3 DNA follows: TGTGCCAGCAGCCGAACTAGCGGGGGGGTAACAGATACGCAGTATTTT. Protein product: CASSRTSGGVTDTQYF.

This clone was detected only once. This CDR3 is CASSMVGKTGGADTQYF. For the CDR3, the DNA is TGTGCCAGTAGTATGGTCGGGAAGACAGGAGGTGCAGATACGCAGTATTTT. V is TRBV19 and J is TRBJ2-3, with TRBD1 as a possible D gene (6 bases). Between the trimmed V and J ends, which lost 3 bases and 4 bases, there was a span of 20 bases. CDR3 length: 17 residues. Germline V gene sequence: CDR1 LNHDA, CDR2 SQIVND (reference sequence). Based on the CDR3 plus reference TRBV19 and TRBJ2-3, the full variable domain is DGGITQSPKYLFRKEGQNVTLSCEQNLNHDAMYWYRQDPGQGLRLIYYSQIVNDFQKGDIAEGYSVSREKKESFPLTVTSAQKNPTAFYLCASSMVGKTGGADTQYFGPGTRLTVL.

J is TRBJ2-5 and V is TRBV27; a weak D match, TRBD2 (5 bases). The ends were cut back, 6 bases at V and 0 bases at J, with 11 bases in the middle. The CDR3 runs 14 residues. The V gene's germline CDR1 is MNHEY and CDR2 SMNVEV (reference sequence). Here the CDR3 reads CASSWRHDQETQYF. The CDR3 DNA follows: TGTGCCAGCAGCTGGAGGCACGACCAAGAGACCCAGTACTTC.

The chain has TRBV4-1 and TRBJ2-2; 8 bases are shared with TRBD2. CDR3 size: 16 residues. From germline, CDR1 is MGHRA and CDR2 YSYEKL. Trimming took 4 bases from V and 3 from J; bases not matched to a gene: 7. The CDR3 reads CASSPVAGGDTGELFF. CDR3 coding DNA: TGCGCCAGCAGCCCTGTCGCGGGGGGAGACACCGGGGAGCTGTTTTTT.

The chain recombines TRBV2 with TRBJ1-6, with TRBD1 as a possible D gene (6 bases). V was trimmed by 2 bases and J by 7 bases, leaving 9 bases between them. This CDR3 spans 14 amino acids. Germline CDR1 is SNHLY and CDR2 is FYNNEI. CDR3 sequence reads: CASSETGYNSPLHF. The CDR3 bases are TGTGCCAGCAGTGAAACAGGGTACAATTCACCCCTCCACTTT.

The rearrangement joins TRBV29-1 to TRBJ2-6; 8 bases fit TRBD1. The CDR3 is 16 amino acids. Unmatched junction bases numbered 7, after V lost 6 bases and J lost 0 bases. Per germline, CDR1 SQVTM and CDR2 ANQGSEA. CDR3 amino acids: CSVSTGVRSGANVLTF. The DNA for the CDR3 is TGCAGCGTGTCGACAGGGGTACGCTCTGGGGCCAACGTCCTGACTTTC.

The CDR3 DNA is TGTGCCAGCAGCTCCTACGGCCCGGGACTAGCGGGGGCGGAACGAGACAATGAGCAGTTCTTC. It translates to CASSSYGPGLAGAERDNEQFF. The chain has TRBV7-6 and TRBJ2-1; 14 bases match TRBD2. This CDR3 is 21 amino acids long. V trimming: 4 bases; J trimming: 5 bases; junction bases outside the gene matches: 19. Germline-derived CDR1 and CDR2 are SGHVS and FNYEAQ.

V is TRBV4-1 and J is TRBJ2-5, with 8 bases lining up with TRBD1. The CDR3 is 14 residues long. J was trimmed by 2 bases and V by 3 bases; bases with no gene match: 2. Per the germline V gene, CDR1 is MGHRA and CDR2 is YSYEKL. The CDR3 is CASSHWTGQETQYF. The CDR3 bases are TGCGCCAGCAGCCATTGGACAGGGCAAGAGACCCAGTACTTC.

J is TRBJ2-7 and V is TRBV5-8; tentatively, D is TRBD2 (6 bases). Trimming shortened V by 4 bases and J by 7 bases, and 15 bases separated the two germline ends. Germline V gene lookup returns CDR1 SGHTS and CDR2 YDEGEE. The CDR3 is 13 amino acids. The DNA for the CDR3 is TGTGCCAGCAGCAGAGGTGGAGGGCTGGAGCAGTACTTC. Translating it yields CASSRGGGLEQYF.

The chain employs TRBV2 and TRBJ2-1; no clear D gene. CDR3 length: 12 amino acids. Germline assignment: CDR1 SNHLY and CDR2 FYNNEI. Trimming left V 1 base short and J 10 bases short, with 8 bases between. The CDR3 bases are TGTGCCAGCAGTGAAGAAACCGCGGAGCAGTTCTTC. Protein sequence: CASSEETAEQFF.

The gene calls are TRBV11-2 and TRBJ2-7; maybe TRBD2 (5 bases). V was shortened by 2 bases and J by 0 bases, with 14 bases between the two germline ends. This CDR3 contains 16 residues. Germline V gene sequence: CDR1 SGHAT, CDR2 FQNNGV. Here the CDR3 DNA reads TGTGCCAGCAGCTTATTACGCGGACTGAGCTCCTACGAGCAGTACTTC. The encoded protein is CASSLLRGLSSYEQYF.

This clone has only a few counts. The CDR3 region has the DNA TGTGCCATCGGCGGGACAGCAGAAGCTTTCTTT. Residues: CAIGGTAEAFF. The chain has TRBV10-3 and TRBJ1-1; 7 bases agree with TRBD1. V trimming: 8 bases; J trimming: 8 bases; junction bases outside the gene matches: 5. CDR1 and CDR2 from the germline V gene are ENHRY and SYGVKD. CDR3 length: 11 residues.

The chain recombines TRBV5-5 with TRBJ1-1; D gene unclear. Per germline, CDR1 SGHKS and CDR2 YYEKEE (reference sequence). CDR3 length equals 14 residues. V was trimmed by 0 bases and J by 0 bases, leaving 6 bases between them. The DNA for the CDR3 is TGTGCCAGCAGCTTGGACAGCCTGAACACTGAAGCTTTCTTT. Translated: CASSLDSLNTEAFF.

This chain joins TRBV5-5 and TRBJ1-6; D is unresolved. CDR3 length: 14 amino acids. CDR1 is SGHKS and CDR2 is YYEKEE in the germline V gene (reference sequence). The ends were cut back, 4 bases at V and 6 bases at J, with 11 bases in the middle. The CDR3 DNA reads as TGTGCCAGCAGCCCGCGGGAGCTTAATTCACCCCTCCACTTT. Protein product: CASSPRELNSPLHF.

The V and J genes are TRBV7-2 and TRBJ1-5; D is ambiguous. V was shortened by 4 bases and J by 6 bases, with 19 bases between the two germline ends. CDR3 length: 16 amino acids. The germline V gene encodes CDR1 SGHTA and CDR2 FQGNSA. DNA for the CDR3: TGTGCCAGCAGCTCCCGGTCGAGGGAAGGAGGTCAGCCCCAGCATTTT. This codes for CASSSRSREGGQPQHF.

V usage is TRBV16 and J usage is TRBJ1-2, with D maybe TRBD1 (5 bases). The CDR3 runs 15 residues. The V gene's germline CDR1 is KGHSY and CDR2 FQNENV. Trimming took off 0 bases at V and 1 base at J, with 9 bases between the two ends. The CDR3 sequence: CASSQSGRGNYGYTF. The DNA for the CDR3 is TGTGCCAGCAGCCAATCCGGAAGGGGTAACTATGGCTACACCTTC.

This chain joins TRBV28 and TRBJ1-2, with a weak D call TRBD1 (5 bases). V was shortened by 4 bases and J by 3 bases, with 12 bases between the two germline ends. Germline V gene lookup returns CDR1 MDHEN and CDR2 SYDVKM. CDR3 length equals 14 residues. The CDR3 reads CASSSTPGDYGYTF. The CDR3 nucleotides read TGTGCCAGCAGTTCCACCCCGGGGGACTATGGCTACACCTTC.

This clone was picked up one time. The chain links TRBV6-5 to TRBJ2-5; D perhaps matches TRBD1 (6 bases). This CDR3 spans 14 amino acids. Trimming shortened V by 2 bases and J by 3 bases, and 10 bases separated the two germline ends. CDR1 and CDR2 from the germline V gene are MNHEY and SVGAGI. CDR3 region: CASSYRWTEETQYF. The CDR3 coding sequence is TGTGCCAGCAGTTACCGATGGACAGAAGAGACCCAGTACTTC.

This chain connects TRBV7-9 to TRBJ2-1; TRBD2 matches at 9 bases. Germline V gives CDR1 SEHNR, CDR2 FQNEAQ (reference sequence). The V and J ends lost 1 base and 2 bases, in that order; junction bases with no gene match: 3. The CDR3 contains 16 residues. The CDR3 protein is CASSLGSGGPYNEQFF. DNA for the CDR3: TGTGCCAGCAGCTTAGGTAGCGGGGGCCCCTACAATGAGCAGTTCTTC. Based on the CDR3 plus reference TRBV7-9 and TRBJ2-1, the full variable domain is DTGVSQNPRHKITKRGQNVTFRCDPISEHNRLYWYRQTLGQGPEFLTYFQNEAQLEKSRLLSDRFSAERPKGSFSTLEIQRTEQGDSAMYLCASSLGSGGPYNEQFFGPGTRLTVL.

The chain's CDR3 is CASSAPLATGELFF. The DNA for the CDR3 is TGTGCCAGCAGCGCCCCGTTGGCCACCGGGGAGCTGTTTTTT. The V gene is TRBV9, the J gene TRBJ2-2; D gene unclear. Trimming cost V 3 bases and J 4 bases, with 10 bases left between them. This CDR3 region has 14 residues. Germline-derived CDR1 and CDR2 are SGDLS and YYNGEE.

This chain joins TRBV18 and TRBJ2-7; perhaps TRBD1 as D (7 bases). The V end was cut by 2 bases, the J end by 1 base, with 9 bases between. The CDR3 is 14 residues long. The germline CDR1 and CDR2 sequences are KGHSH and LQKENI. Here the CDR3 DNA reads TGTGCCAGCTCACCATCAGGGGGGTCCTACGAGCAGTACGTC. Translation: CASSPSGGSYEQYV.

The J gene is TRBJ2-7, the V gene TRBV6-5, with 7 positions matching TRBD1. Trimming took 2 bases from V and 4 from J; bases not matched to a gene: 8. CDR1 and CDR2 (germline): MNHEY, SVGAGI. This CDR3 spans 15 amino acids. The chain's CDR3 is CASSYTQGDPYEQYF. As DNA, the CDR3 is TGTGCCAGCAGTTACACCCAGGGGGATCCTTACGAGCAGTACTTC.

J is TRBJ2-5 and V is TRBV11-2; the match to TRBD1 covers 9 bases. The ends lost 3 bases at V and 4 bases at J; junction bases unmatched: 6. The CDR3 has 15 residues. CDR1 SGHAT and CDR2 FQNNGV come from the germline V gene. The CDR3 spells CASSFGTGRVETQYF. The CDR3 nucleotides read TGTGCCAGCAGCTTTGGGACAGGGAGGGTAGAGACCCAGTACTTC.

The CDR3 coding sequence is TGCGCCAGCAGCCAAGTCCGAAGGACAGCCGAAAAACTGTTTTTT. Amino acids: CASSQVRRTAEKLFF. The V gene is TRBV4-1, the J gene TRBJ1-4; TRBD1 might be the D (6 bases). The CDR3 sequence is 15 residues long. The germline V and J ends were trimmed by 1 base and 8 bases, with 14 bases remaining between them. The germline V gene encodes CDR1 MGHRA and CDR2 YSYEKL.

The chain links TRBV6-5 to TRBJ1-4, with D maybe TRBD1 (5 bases). Trimming removed 0 bases from V and 1 base from J, with 9 bases in between. This CDR3 has 16 amino acids. Germline values: CDR1 MNHEY, CDR2 SVGAGI. CDR3 nucleotides: TGTGCCAGCAGTTACTCCAGGGAAGTAACTAATGAAAAACTGTTTTTT. Translation: CASSYSREVTNEKLFF.

This chain links TRBV6-5 with TRBJ2-1; D is possibly TRBD2 (6 bases). There are 15 residues in the CDR3. Germline CDR1 is MNHEY and CDR2 is SVGAGI. Trimming shortened V by 0 bases and J by 9 bases, and 15 bases separated the two germline ends. CDR3 nucleotides: TGTGCCAGCAGTTACTCGTTAGCGGCTCTGGGTGAGCAGTTCTTC. Its translation: CASSYSLAALGEQFF.

This clone was recorded once. This chain joins TRBV4-3 and TRBJ1-4; 8 positions agree with TRBD1. V dropped 1 base and J dropped 4; count of bases not matched to a gene: 14. The CDR3 runs to 19 residues. The germline V gene has CDR1 LGHNA and CDR2 YSLEER. The CDR3 DNA follows: TGCGCCAGCAGCCAAGGACCGGGACAGGCCTCCTACTTTAATGAAAAACTGTTTTTT. This gives the protein CASSQGPGQASYFNEKLFF.